This TCR beta chain was sequenced for a study of blood T cell repertoires in COVID-19. Per the study methods: Reference gene primer amplification in the assay estimated nucleated cell counts. Only in-frame clones appear in the TCRdb table, and some are missing; sequencing was by immunoSEQ multiplex PCR. The V and J calls and clone size were taken over from that table, and D and trimming were inferred from the DNA. The sample lists 300,000 to 400,000 clones; about nine tenths were seen once. CDR1 is SGHRS, CDR2 YFSETQ, per germline. Trimming removed 0 bases at V and 0 bases at J, with 9 bases between. The CDR3 totals 15 residues.

The source of this sequence is a woman in her 30s with COVID-19, enrolled during active disease. Sequencing used peripheral blood. The chain couples TRBV5-1 to TRBJ1-1; no firm D call. The chain's CDR3 is CASSLAGGMNTEAFF. The CDR3, as DNA: TGCGCCAGCAGCTTGGCCGGAGGGATGAACACTGAAGCTTTCTTT.